Sequencing of this T cell receptor (beta chain) was carried out in a study of T cells in Graves' hyperthyroidism and ophthalmopathy. Study-wide points: Ophthalmopathy was told apart from stable hyperthyroidism by a 13 V-J model. Blood also showed most of the thyroid clonotypes that were expanded above 0.001.

To note about this clonotype: Antigen unknown.

Stability of Graves' hyperthyroidism was defined as absent ophthalmopathy progression within 18 months. RNA transcripts were the template for amplifying TCR beta CDR3 regions. TCR CDR3 regions were first amplified by RT-PCR with HTBI primers. TCRdb re-derived calls from the multiplex PCR reads in MiXCR, one entry per CDR3 protein. The sample records approximately 590,000 distinct CDR3 sequences, approximately 44% being singletons. The material sequenced was peripheral blood or thyroid tissue (not recorded which). The sequence was obtained from a woman under 30 with Graves' hyperthyroidism.

The CDR3 protein is CASSFELADYEQYF. DNA of the CDR3: TGTGCCAGCAGCTTCGAACTAGCTGACTACGAGCAGTACTTC. J is TRBJ2-7 and V is TRBV11-2; a possible D gene is TRBD2 (6 bases). Trimming pared 3 bases from V and 3 bases from J, leaving 12 bases between. The CDR3 length is 14 residues. Germline V gene sequence: CDR1 SGHAT, CDR2 FQNNGV.